This TCR beta chain was sequenced during a study of cytotoxic CD8 clonotypes in ibrutinib-treated CLL (TCRdb year 2021). Looking at the study overall: The cohort was composed of about 10 relapsed/refractory and roughly 15 treatment-naive patients; IGHV unmutated status was identified in around 17 patients. Responses were partial in around 24 patients and complete in 2; after median 68 months follow-up, some 15 stayed in remission and approximately 12 progressed. The response samples were drawn at a median of 12 months into treatment, with a range of roughly 6 to 36 months. An average of around 250,000 productive templates and 94,082 productive rearrangements was obtained per sample. Longitudinal samples were available for 26 of the 86 trial participants. Cryopreserved peripheral blood mononuclear cells were obtained before treatment, at response, and at either sustained remission or disease progression. Every sample from remission and from progressive disease was obtained while the patients were still on ibrutinib. What the research found in general, with its limitations: Sampling times were not matched between sustained-remission and progressing patients, and lymph node repertoires were not studied. An increase in clonality was observed at ibrutinib response, with clonality remaining stable during sustained remission and falling back toward baseline at progression. Baseline clonality exceeded that of age-matched healthy donors and correlated strongly with circulating CD8+ T-cell counts. Public clonotypes were found to be uncommon and were observed to contract or remain stable during treatment; the increase in clonality was shown to reflect expansion of private clonotypes at ibrutinib response.

The time point label on this specimen signifies: approximately eleven months on ibrutinib. For TCR beta library preparation, about 2 micrograms of genomic DNA were isolated from cryopreserved PBMCs. Longitudinal blood samples from CLL patients on ibrutinib monotherapy underwent high-throughput TCR beta sequencing. The patients were enrolled in a single-center, open-label phase 2 trial of ibrutinib monotherapy. The V and J ends are trimmed by 4 bases and 8 bases, leaving 14 bases between them. The CDR3 holds 13 amino acids from the cysteine to the phenylalanine. The retained sequence is limited to the CDR3, 39 bases, with the frame set at the first base. Sequences SGHDN (CDR1) and FVKESK (CDR2) are obtained from the germline V gene. Each clonotype received, on average, around 9.6x coverage in deep resolution sequencing performed on a MiSeq, where the target depth lay between 1 in 1 million and 1 in 200,000 T cells. TCR beta libraries were generated with the immunoSEQ hsTCRB Kit. Regarding the original processing steps: ImmunoSEQ Data Assistant and ImmunoSEQ Analyzer were used for data analysis, and V, D and J genes were assigned according to IMGT definitions. Clonality, with values ranging from 0 to 1, was calculated as one minus the normalized Shannon entropy of productive rearrangement frequencies. Public clonotype analysis was restricted to overrepresented clonotypes comprising at least 0.05% of each patient's repertoire. Repertoires from approximately 13 age-matched healthy donors in immuneACCESS were used as clonality controls. The source is immuneACCESS, and TCRdb retained only in-frame sequences with V and J called. Part of the clones is not carried over; for the studies checked, unresolved V genes explain less than half of this, and the remainder is unexplained. V and J calls and clone size are those listed in that table; D and trimming were worked out from the DNA. The sample has more than 85,000 clones on record, 70% to 80% of them singletons. 25% to 40% of the sample is taken by the ten largest.

Turning to this clone: It lacks a known antigen. Per-base qualities were not stored, and no clone one base away is much larger.

The sample was PBMCs, taken after 12 months of ibrutinib treatment. The rearrangement joined TRBV14 to TRBJ1-2, with no reliable assignment of the D segment. This clonotype was sampled from a human donor with chronic lymphocytic leukemia. CDR3 reads: CASSPGASIGYTF. The bases read TGTGCCAGCAGCCCGGGCGCAAGTATCGGCTACACCTTC.